The rows below give T cell receptor beta chains drawn from one sample of a study of blood T cell repertoires in COVID-19. This table comes from immunoSEQ multiplex PCR, and its TCRdb copy is limited to in-frame clones, with some not included. In the table there are about 260,000 clones, around nine tenths of which are singletons. Sequencing input: peripheral blood. Receptors were obtained from a man aged 40-49 years with active or convalescent COVID-19. CDR3s include the opening cysteine and the closing phenylalanine or tryptophan. A D gene is named only where the DNA matches it firmly. Only some rows state a clone size, as once, few, many or a class for expanded clones.

d_gene	v_gene	j_gene	abundance	CDR3nt	CDR3aa
TRBD1	TRBV18	TRBJ1-1	-	TGTGCCAGCTCACCCAGGGGGGTTGCCACTGAAGCTTTCTTT	CASSPRGVATEAFF
TRBD1	TRBV6-6	TRBJ2-7	-	TGTGCCATCAAGCAGGGACAGGGGACCTACGAGCAGTACTTC	CAIKQGQGTYEQYF
-	TRBV7-7	TRBJ2-2	few	TGTGCCAGCAGCTTGGGACAGAACACCGGGGAGCTGTTTTTT	CASSLGQNTGELFF
-	TRBV6-1	TRBJ1-2	-	TGTGCCAGCAGTGAGGGCGTCTTGGGTGGAGGCTACACCTTC	CASSEGVLGGGYTF
TRBD1	TRBV29-1	TRBJ2-1	-	TGCAGCGTTTGGACAGGGGAGGTTAATGAGCAGTTCTTC	CSVWTGEVNEQFF
-	TRBV7-7	TRBJ2-7	-	TGTGCTAGCAGCTTCGCTAGGGGCTACGAGCAGTACTTC	CASSFARGYEQYF
TRBD2	TRBV28	TRBJ2-1	-	TGTGCCAGCAGTTTGGGGCCGACTAGCACCTACAATGAGCAGTTCTTC	CASSLGPTSTYNEQFF
-	TRBV5-1	TRBJ2-2	-	TGCGCCAGCAGCTTGGTTGCAGGGGGGAACGGGGAGCTGTTTTTT	CASSLVAGGNGELFF
-	TRBV11-3	TRBJ2-1	-	TGTGCCAGCACCCGAGGAAGGTCCGACGAGCAGTTCTTC	CASTRGRSDEQFF
-	TRBV15	TRBJ1-6	once	TGTGCCACCAGCAGAGGAGGGATGGGATCACCCCTCCACTTT	CATSRGGMGSPLHF
-	TRBV19	TRBJ1-4	-	TGTGCCACCTCATATCTCCAGGGAACTAATGAAAAACTGTTTTTT	CATSYLQGTNEKLFF
TRBD2	TRBV11-2	TRBJ2-5	-	TGTGCCAGCAGCTTCCCCGGGGGGGAGGGAGAGACCCAGTACTTC	CASSFPGGEGETQYF
-	TRBV3-1/TRBV3-2	TRBJ2-1	-	TGTGCCAGCAGCCTATTCGACAATGAGCAGTTCTTC	CASSLFDNEQFF
TRBD2	TRBV7-9	TRBJ2-5	-	TGTGCCAGCAGCTTACGCCCCCTTGCGGGAGGGAGGGAGACCCAGTACTTC	CASSLRPLAGGRETQYF
-	TRBV27	TRBJ2-3	-	TGTGCCAGCAGTTGGGCAAGCGGGAGCACAGATACGCAGTATTTT	CASSWASGSTDTQYF
-	TRBV11-1	TRBJ1-2	-	TGTGCTAGCAGCTTATCGTTCGGGTATGGCTACACCTTC	CASSLSFGYGYTF
TRBD1	TRBV29-1	TRBJ2-1	-	TGCAGCGTTGAGGGACAGTGGAAGGTCGATGAGCAGTTCTTC	CSVEGQWKVDEQFF
-	TRBV13	TRBJ2-5	-	TGTGCCAGCAGCCAGCGACAGGTTCAAGAGACCCAGTACTTC	CASSQRQVQETQYF
-	TRBV6-1	TRBJ2-5	-	TGTGCCAGCAGTGAAGGTCCGGGAAGAGAGACCCAGTACTTC	CASSEGPGRETQYF
TRBD1	TRBV28	TRBJ2-7	-	TGTGCCAGCAGTCGCGGACAGGGTGGCGAGCAGTACTTC	CASSRGQGGEQYF
TRBD1	TRBV6-7	TRBJ1-5	-	TGTGCCAGCAGTTCGAGGACAGGGAAGGAACAGCCCCAGCATTTT	CASSSRTGKEQPQHF
TRBD2	TRBV3-1/TRBV3-2	TRBJ2-1	-	TGTGCCAGCAGAAAGGCGGGGGAAGAGGAGCAGTTCTTC	CASRKAGEEEQFF
TRBD1	TRBV6-4	TRBJ2-3	-	TGTGCCAGCAGTGGGACAGGGCACACAGATACGCAGTATTTT	CASSGTGHTDTQYF
-	TRBV19	TRBJ2-7	-	TGTGCCAGTAGTCTCAGAAATCTAGGATACGAGCAGTACTTC	CASSLRNLGYEQYF
-	TRBV10-2	TRBJ1-1	-	TGCGCCACCGACAGACTCGACAGACATAAGGGGAACACTGAAGCTTTCTTT	CATDRLDRHKGNTEAFF
-	TRBV5-4	TRBJ2-7	-	TGTGCCAGCAGCCCCGGCCTCACGGGTGACGAGCAGTACTTC	CASSPGLTGDEQYF
-	TRBV18	TRBJ1-6	-	TGTGCCAGCTCAGAATACCGGGACATCTCTAATTCACCCCTCCACTTT	CASSEYRDISNSPLHF
TRBD1	TRBV2	TRBJ2-1	-	TGTGCCAGCAAGGTTGACAGGGCATCCTACAATGAGCAGTTCTTC	CASKVDRASYNEQFF
TRBD2	TRBV7-3	TRBJ2-3	-	TGTGCCAGCAGCTTAGCTAGCGGAGCCGCCGGGAGGCAGTATTTT	CASSLASGAAGRQYF
TRBD2	TRBV5-1	TRBJ2-3	-	TGCGCCAGCAGCCCCGGGACTAGAGATAAGGATACGCAGTATTTT	CASSPGTRDKDTQYF